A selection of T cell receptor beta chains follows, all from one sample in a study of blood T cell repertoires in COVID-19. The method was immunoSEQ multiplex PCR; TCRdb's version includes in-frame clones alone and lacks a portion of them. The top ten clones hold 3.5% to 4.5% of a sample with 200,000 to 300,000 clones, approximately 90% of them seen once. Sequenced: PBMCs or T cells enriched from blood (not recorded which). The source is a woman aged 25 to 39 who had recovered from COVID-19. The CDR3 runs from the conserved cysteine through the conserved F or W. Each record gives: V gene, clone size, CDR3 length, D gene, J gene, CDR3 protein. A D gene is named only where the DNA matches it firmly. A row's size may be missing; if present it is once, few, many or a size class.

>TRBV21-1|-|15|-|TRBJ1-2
CASLTTGRGRSGYTF
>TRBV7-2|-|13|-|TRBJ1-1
CASRITGNTEAFF
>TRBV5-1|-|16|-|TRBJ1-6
CASSSGSGLYNSPLHF
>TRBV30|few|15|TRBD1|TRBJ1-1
CAWSLPDRRDTEAFF
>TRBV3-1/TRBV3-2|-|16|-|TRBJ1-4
CASSQLRGPSNEKLFF
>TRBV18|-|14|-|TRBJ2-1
CASSRGVPYNEQFF
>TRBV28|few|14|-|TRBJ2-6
CASSSTSGANVLTF
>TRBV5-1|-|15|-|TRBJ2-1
CASSLERRGDNEQFF
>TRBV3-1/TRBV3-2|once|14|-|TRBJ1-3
CASSLSLFRDTIYF
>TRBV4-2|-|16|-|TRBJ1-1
CASSQDRTGRGTEAFF
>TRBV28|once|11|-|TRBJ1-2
CASQDRRGYTF
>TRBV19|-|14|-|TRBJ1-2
CASSIGRVHYGYTF
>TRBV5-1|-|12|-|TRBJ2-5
CASSPSRETQYF
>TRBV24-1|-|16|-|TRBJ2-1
CATSDGGRGVYDEQFF
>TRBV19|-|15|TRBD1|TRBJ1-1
CASSYGTGSIIEAFF
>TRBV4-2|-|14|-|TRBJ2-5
CASSQTTGGETQYF
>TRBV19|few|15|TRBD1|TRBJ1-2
CASSAPGQANYGYTF
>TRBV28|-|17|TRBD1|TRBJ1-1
CASSLSNPGQGYSGAFF
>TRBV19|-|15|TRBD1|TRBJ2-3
CASRSQGYRTDTQYF
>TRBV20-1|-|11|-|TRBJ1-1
CSARAPYEAFF
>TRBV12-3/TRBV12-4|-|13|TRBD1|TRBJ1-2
CASSPGTGVGYTF
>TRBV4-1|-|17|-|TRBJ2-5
CASSQEIGQMLGETQYF
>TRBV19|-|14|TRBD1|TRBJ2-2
CASRTGVNPGELFF
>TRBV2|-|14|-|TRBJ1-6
CASSELQVNSPLHF
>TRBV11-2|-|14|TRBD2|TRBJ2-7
CASSSGLEINEQYF
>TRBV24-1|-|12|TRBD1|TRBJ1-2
CATGDRDYGYTF
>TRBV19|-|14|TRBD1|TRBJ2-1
CASSSGQAYNEQFF